This T cell receptor beta chain was sequenced for a study of shared clonotypes between healthy human individuals. Concerning this clone itself: The sample holds other DNA sequences that translate to the same CDR3.

Profiled with immunoSEQ multiplex PCR; TCRdb holds only in-frame clones, not every one. The sample holds 2 million to 2.5 million clones, 85% to 95% seen once. V was pared by 0 bases and J by 1 base, with 6 bases between. The CDR3 is 14 residues long. Per germline, CDR1 KGHSH and CDR2 LQKENI. The clonotype originates from a man in his late teens or twenties in good health. Some clones in this sample may be carry-over from other donors' samples. Sequenced material: naive CD4+ T cells from PBMCs. The subset denotes: CD45RA+ positively selected. This sequence joins TRBV18 and TRBJ1-1; possibly TRBD1 for D (6 bases). CDR3 in DNA: TGTGCCAGCTCACCACCAGGGGGGAACACTGAAGCTTTCTTT. This sequence encodes CASSPPGGNTEAFF.